This record covers a single T cell receptor (beta chain). These data are taken from a study of T cell changes during pregnancy in multiple sclerosis. The repertoire was sequenced with immunoSEQ multiplex PCR; TCRdb's copy has only in-frame clones and lacks some. The sample has 70,000 to 95,000 clones; 90% to 95% are singletons. The CDR3 contains 15 residues. CDR1 is SGHDT and CDR2 is YYEEEE in the germline V gene. Trimming removed 0 bases at V and 0 bases at J, with 9 bases between. This rearrangement joins TRBV5-6 to TRBJ1-2; D remains ambiguous. Sequencing was performed on peripheral blood, taken in the third trimester of pregnancy. The clonotype originates from a female donor with multiple sclerosis, enrolled in a pregnancy study. This CDR3 is CASSLAAGANYGYTF. The CDR3 DNA is TGTGCCAGCAGCTTGGCGGCCGGGGCTAACTATGGCTACACCTTC. Drawing the rest from reference TRBV5-6 and TRBJ1-2, the complete variable domain is DAGVTQSPTHLIKTRGQQVTLRCSPKSGHDTVSWYQQALGQGPQFIFQYYEEEERQRGNFPDRFSGHQFPNYSSELNVNALLLGDSALYLCASSLAAGANYGYTFGSGTRLTVV.